These 22 T cell receptor beta chains were sequenced from one sample in a study of T cell responses to AZD1222 COVID-19 vaccine. TCRdb keeps only in-frame clones here, not all; method: immunoSEQ multiplex PCR. The data contain 150,000 to 200,000 clones, roughly 92% of them singletons. The specimen was peripheral blood, collected on day 0 of AZD1222 vaccination. All receptors derive from an adult in good health.

The V gene is TRBV3-1 (or the pseudogene TRBV3-2), the J gene TRBJ2-7; 11 positions agree with TRBD2. CDR3 size: 15 residues. V shed 5 bases and J 3 bases; nucleotides not matched to a gene: 6. CDR1 and CDR2 from the germline V gene are LGHDT and YNNKEL (reference sequence). CDR3 sequence: CASSSRLAGSYEQYF. The CDR3, as DNA: TGTGCCAGCAGCTCCCGACTAGCGGGGAGCTACGAGCAGTACTTC.

The chain couples TRBV4-2 to TRBJ1-3, with D tentatively TRBD1 (5 bases). CDR3 length: 16 residues. CDR1 and CDR2 (germline): LGHNA, YNFKEQ. The V gene lost 0 bases and the J gene lost 4 bases, with 13 bases spanning the gap. CDR3 protein: CASSQEGGRRGNTIYF. The CDR3 DNA reads TGTGCCAGCAGCCAAGAGGGGGGAAGGAGAGGAAACACCATATATTTT.

The V call is TRBV10-1, the J call TRBJ2-7; 7 positions agree with TRBD2. There are 14 residues in the CDR3. V shed 4 bases, J shed 0 bases, and the junction held 3 bases outside the gene matches. Germline V gene sequence: CDR1 WNHNN, CDR2 SYGVQD (reference sequence). The CDR3 loop is CASSVGGSSYEQYF. The CDR3 nucleotides read TGCGCCAGCAGTGTCGGGGGGAGCTCCTACGAGCAGTACTTC.

This rearrangement joins TRBV18 to TRBJ1-5; D unresolved. The CDR3 is 13 residues long. Trimming cost V 4 bases and J 2 bases, with 6 bases left between them. Germline CDR1 KGHSH, CDR2 LQKENI. The CDR3 loop is CASSLSGNQPQHF. The CDR3 DNA reads TGTGCCAGCTCACTTTCTGGCAATCAGCCCCAGCATTTT.

The J gene is TRBJ2-7, the V gene TRBV30; D unclear. The germline gives CDR1 GTSNPN, CDR2 SVGIG (reference sequence). The CDR3 runs to 12 residues. V lost 0 bases and J lost 4, with 7 bases in between. The DNA for the CDR3 is TGTGCCTGGAGTGTGGGGTTGTACGAGCAGTACTTC. Amino acids: CAWSVGLYEQYF.

The V gene is TRBV7-3, the J gene TRBJ2-1; weak D call: TRBD2 (7 bases). Germline values: CDR1 SGHTA, CDR2 FQGTGA. The CDR3 runs to 15 residues. Trimming left V 0 bases short and J 8 bases short, with 14 bases between. The CDR3 nucleotides read TGTGCCAGCAGCTTAACGGCGGGGGCATTTGATGAGCAGTTCTTC. As protein: CASSLTAGAFDEQFF.

The chain joins TRBV14 to TRBJ1-4, with D hard to call. CDR1 SGHDN and CDR2 FVKESK come from the germline V gene. Trimming removed 0 bases at V and 0 bases at J, with 11 bases between. This CDR3 spans 17 amino acids. In DNA, the CDR3 is TGTGCCAGCAGCCAAGACAGAACACTTGCAACTAATGAAAAACTGTTTTTT. Translating gives CASSQDRTLATNEKLFF.

This clone has only one observation. The chain recombines TRBV5-1 with TRBJ1-2; D ambiguous. With 3 bases removed from V and 0 bases from J, the gap between germline ends came to 15 bases. Germline CDR1 SGHRS, CDR2 YFSETQ. The CDR3 consists of 16 residues. The DNA of the CDR3 is TGCGCCAGCAGCTCCTCGGGCGGAGCAGCTAACTATGGCTACACCTTC. Protein sequence: CASSSSGGAANYGYTF.

This chain uses TRBV2 with TRBJ2-2; 12 nucleotides align to TRBD2. This CDR3 contains 15 residues. Germline V lookup: CDR1 SNHLY, CDR2 FYNNEI. Trimming at V came to 6 bases and at J to 7 bases, leaving 6 bases not matched to a gene. CDR3 nucleotide sequence: TGTGCCAGCAGCCTACTAGCGGGGGGAATCGGGGAGCTGTTTTTT. This encodes CASSLLAGGIGELFF.

This clone was observed a handful of times. The rearrangement uses TRBV7-3 and TRBJ2-5; TRBD2 aligns across 7 bases. This CDR3 has 15 amino acids. V lost 2 bases and J lost 1; bases outside the gene matches: 4. Germline CDR1 and CDR2: SGHTA and FQGTGA. The CDR3 here is CASSLLGTTQETQYF. For the CDR3, the DNA is TGTGCCAGCAGCTTACTGGGGACTACCCAAGAGACCCAGTACTTC.

The V call is TRBV5-1, the J call TRBJ1-2; TRBD1 is a possible D gene (6 bases). CDR3 size: 17 residues. The V end lost 0 bases, the J end lost 3 bases, and 18 bases lay between the germline ends. Per the germline V gene, CDR1 is SGHRS and CDR2 is YFSETQ. CDR3 loop: CASSLVGPGARDYGYTF. CDR3 nucleotides: TGCGCCAGCAGCTTGGTGGGTCCGGGGGCGAGAGACTATGGCTACACCTTC.

The rearrangement links TRBV29-1 to TRBJ1-1, with 8 bases aligning to TRBD1. Germline CDR1 is SQVTM and CDR2 is ANQGSEA. After removal of 7 bases from V and 1 base from J, the junction contained 5 bases not matched to a gene. This CDR3 is 13 amino acids long. The chain's CDR3 is CSASGTGNTEAFF. Written as DNA, the CDR3 is TGCAGCGCATCCGGGACAGGGAACACTGAAGCTTTCTTT.

This chain links TRBV2 with TRBJ2-1, with TRBD2 identical over 8 bases. This CDR3 has 14 amino acids. V gave up 6 bases and J gave up 6 bases; unmatched junction bases: 7. From germline, CDR1 is SNHLY and CDR2 FYNNEI. DNA for the CDR3: TGTGCCAGCAGCCGGGGGGGCTTCGGCAATGAGCAGTTCTTC. It yields the protein CASSRGGFGNEQFF.

V and J are TRBV5-6 and TRBJ1-1; perhaps TRBD1 as D (6 bases). The germline V gene has CDR1 SGHDT and CDR2 YYEEEE. The CDR3 covers 14 residues. V was pared by 2 bases and J by 1 base, with 9 bases between. The CDR3: CASSLGQTNTEAFF. As DNA, the CDR3 is TGTGCCAGCAGCTTAGGACAGACGAACACTGAAGCTTTCTTT. The complete variable domain, with remaining parts taken from reference TRBV5-6 and TRBJ1-1, reads DAGVTQSPTHLIKTRGQQVTLRCSPKSGHDTVSWYQQALGQGPQFIFQYYEEEERQRGNFPDRFSGHQFPNYSSELNVNALLLGDSALYLCASSLGQTNTEAFFGQGTRLTVV.

This chain joins TRBV6-5 and TRBJ1-4; D is uncertain. Trimming cost V 2 bases and J 0 bases, with 10 bases left between them. The CDR3 totals 16 residues. Germline V gene lookup returns CDR1 MNHEY and CDR2 SVGAGI. The CDR3 DNA follows: TGTGCCAGCAGTTACGGAGCAGAGACAACTAATGAAAAACTGTTTTTT. Translated, it gives CASSYGAETTNEKLFF.

The rearrangement links TRBV30 to TRBJ2-6; D remains unclear. This CDR3 is 16 amino acids long. V shed 3 bases and J shed 2 bases, with 14 bases lying between them. CDR1 is GTSNPN, CDR2 SVGIG, per germline (reference sequence). In DNA form, the CDR3 reads TGTGCCTGGAGCGCCTCCTCGCTCACTGGGGCCAACGTCCTGACTTTC. As protein: CAWSASSLTGANVLTF.

The genes are TRBV28 and TRBJ2-2; tentative D call: TRBD1 (6 bases). This CDR3 region has 15 residues. Germline loops: CDR1 MDHEN, CDR2 SYDVKM. The V and J ends lost 8 bases and 7 bases respectively, with 20 bases between them. The CDR3 sequence: CASPKVGAPYGELFF. In DNA form, the CDR3 reads TGTGCCAGCCCTAAGGTGGGGGCCCCTTACGGGGAGCTGTTTTTT.

The genes are TRBV19 and TRBJ1-2; D unclear. Germline values: CDR1 LNHDA, CDR2 SQIVND (reference sequence). The CDR3 totals 14 residues. Trimming cost V 1 base and J 0 bases, with 6 bases left between them. The CDR3 DNA follows: TGTGCCAGTAGTATAGCCCCAGCTAACTATGGCTACACCTTC. Translated, it gives CASSIAPANYGYTF.

This chain connects TRBV10-3 to TRBJ2-2, with 12 positions matching TRBD2. CDR1 is ENHRY, CDR2 SYGVKD, per germline. Trimming at V came to 6 bases and at J to 5 bases, leaving 1 base not matched to a gene. CDR3 length: 14 amino acids. The chain's CDR3 is CAISLAGGTGELFF. DNA of the CDR3: TGTGCCATCAGCCTAGCGGGGGGGACCGGGGAGCTGTTTTTT.

The chain employs TRBV24-1 and TRBJ1-2; TRBD1 matches at 12 bases. The germline V gene encodes CDR1 KGHDR and CDR2 SFDVKD. V lost 5 bases and J lost 5; bases outside the gene matches: 20. The CDR3 covers 20 residues. This CDR3 is CATSGPLAGTGGENGYGYTF. As DNA, the CDR3 is TGTGCCACCAGTGGGCCTCTAGCCGGGACAGGGGGCGAGAATGGGTATGGCTACACCTTC.

V usage is TRBV6-2 or TRBV6-3 and J usage is TRBJ1-5, with a weak D call TRBD1 (5 bases). In germline, CDR1 is MNHEY, CDR2 SVGEGT. The CDR3 loop spans 16 amino acids. The V end was cut by 6 bases, the J end by 4 bases, with 19 bases between. This CDR3 is CASSEPTGRWNQPQHF. CDR3 nucleotide sequence: TGTGCCAGCAGCGAGCCCACGGGACGCTGGAATCAGCCCCAGCATTTT.

The chain joins TRBV6-5 to TRBJ1-1; D call uncertain. The CDR3 spans 13 residues. Germline CDR1 reads MNHEY; CDR2 reads SVGAGI. The V end lost 4 bases, the J end lost 1 base, and 7 bases lay between the germline ends. DNA for the CDR3: TGTGCCAGCAGTTCCCGCCCGAACACTGAAGCTTTCTTT. Its protein product is CASSSRPNTEAFF.